This T cell receptor (beta chain) was identified during a study of blood T cell repertoires in COVID-19. Background on the study: The analysed material was cDNA or gDNA that came from T cells, B-cell-depleted T cells, or PBMCs.

Clones were sequenced by immunoSEQ multiplex PCR, and TCRdb holds only the in-frame ones, with some missing. The repertoire includes approximately 350,000 clones, about 93% of them detected once, and about 3.5% sits in the top ten. Germline V gene sequence: CDR1 MGHDK, CDR2 SYGVNS. The junction had 11 bases not matched to a gene; V was cut back by 2 bases and J by 1 base. CDR3 length equals 18 residues. The rearrangement uses TRBV25-1 and TRBJ1-1, with 9 positions matching TRBD1. Material: peripheral blood. The sequence came from a woman aged 18-29 years who had recovered from COVID-19. CDR3 loop: CASSEVRTGVTPNTEAFF. CDR3 DNA sequence: TGTGCCAGCAGTGAAGTAAGGACAGGGGTTACCCCGAACACTGAAGCTTTCTTT.